The 7 T cell receptor beta chains presented below share a single source sample, sequenced in a study of CD8+CD57+ T cells in acquired aplastic anemia. Patients chosen for sequencing had shown CD8+CD57+ cell expansion by flow cytometry. TCR beta VDJ and CDR3 profiles were obtained from a genomic DNA template. TCRdb used MiXCR to reprocess the reads, holding one entry per CDR3 protein. This sample has about 98,000 distinct CDR3 sequences; 55% to 75% occur once, and the top ten carry less than 75%. The sequenced sample was sorted CD4+, CD8+, or CD8+CD57+ T cells (not recorded which) from PBMCs. The receptors originated from a human donor with aplastic anemia.

The chain couples TRBV10-3 to TRBJ1-2, with TRBD1 as a possible D gene (5 bases). CDR1 is ENHRY and CDR2 is SYGVKD in the germline V gene. CDR3 length: 16 amino acids. V was trimmed by 3 bases and J by 0 bases, leaving 14 bases between them. CDR3 region: CAISDSRGSSNYGYTF. The CDR3 coding sequence is TGTGCCATCAGTGATAGTAGGGGATCCTCTAACTATGGCTACACCTTC.

This clonotype has more than one count but fewer than ten. CDR3: CASSLINQPQHF. CDR3 DNA sequence: TGTGCCAGCAGCTTAATTAATCAGCCCCAGCATTTT. This rearrangement joins TRBV7-9 to TRBJ1-5; no definite D call. Germline V lookup: CDR1 SEHNR, CDR2 FQNEAQ (reference sequence). The CDR3 is 12 amino acids. The V end was cut by 2 bases, the J end by 4 bases, with 3 bases between. Using reference TRBV7-9 and TRBJ1-5 for the parts outside the CDR3, the full variable domain is DTGVSQNPRHKITKRGQNVTFRCDPISEHNRLYWYRQTLGQGPEFLTYFQNEAQLEKSRLLSDRFSAERPKGSFSTLEIQRTEQGDSAMYLCASSLINQPQHFGDGTRLSIL.

The V gene is TRBV10-3, the J gene TRBJ2-7; D possibly corresponds to TRBD2 (5 bases). The assigned J gene may be wrong: the sequence end matches TRBJ2-5 better. Germline V CDR1 and CDR2: ENHRY, SYGVKD. The CDR3 contains 15 residues. Written as DNA, the CDR3 is TGTGCCATCAGTGAAGTAGGTCCGGGGCAAGAGACCCAGTACTTC. This sequence encodes CAISEVGPGQETQYF.

The chain combines TRBV5-5 with TRBJ1-1; no reliable D call. The germline V gene has CDR1 SGHKS and CDR2 YYEKEE (reference sequence). The CDR3 is 11 residues long. V was cut by 2 bases and J by 7 bases, with 6 bases left in between. The CDR3 reads CASSFGLEAFF. The CDR3 region has the DNA TGTGCCAGCAGCTTCGGACTTGAAGCTTTCTTT.

This clonotype was seen ten or more times. V usage is TRBV12-3 or TRBV12-4 and J usage is TRBJ1-3; D ambiguous. The CDR3 is 12 residues long. V was trimmed by 6 bases and J by 6 bases, leaving 9 bases between them. CDR3 bases: TGTGCCAGCAGCCCCCCCGAAAACACCATATATTTT. This codes for CASSPPENTIYF.

This clonotype was counted at least ten times. This chain uses TRBV5-1 with TRBJ1-5; a weak D match, TRBD1 (5 bases). Trimming shortened V by 4 bases and J by 5 bases, and 13 bases separated the two germline ends. Germline loops: CDR1 SGHRS, CDR2 YFSETQ. This CDR3 spans 14 amino acids. The CDR3 region is CASSTGTDHQPQHF. CDR3 sequence (DNA): TGCGCCAGCAGCACCGGGACGGACCATCAGCCCCAGCATTTT. Together with reference TRBV5-1 and TRBJ1-5, the CDR3 gives the full variable domain: KAGVTQTPRYLIKTRGQQVTLSCSPISGHRSVSWYQQTPGQGLQFLFEYFSETQRNKGNFPGRFSGRQFSNSRSEMNVSTLELGDSALYLCASSTGTDHQPQHFGDGTRLSIL.

The chain is built from TRBV7-2 and TRBJ1-2; no firm D call. CDR1 is SGHTA and CDR2 is FQGNSA in the germline V gene. The CDR3 covers 15 residues. V was pared by 2 bases and J by 4 bases, with 14 bases between. The CDR3 DNA reads TGTGCCAGCAGCTTATTTAGCGGCGGCACCTATGGCTACACCTTC. Translating gives CASSLFSGGTYGYTF.